Sequencing of this TCR beta chain was carried out in a study of blood T cell repertoires in COVID-19. Per the authors' pipeline: Counts of nucleated cells, estimated from reference gene primer amplification, were obtained. Only in-frame clones appear in the TCRdb table, and some are missing; sequencing was by immunoSEQ multiplex PCR. D and trimming come from the DNA, and the V and J calls and clone size come from that table. This table holds around 290,000 clones, roughly 90% found once. This CDR3 has 14 residues. Per the germline V gene, CDR1 is LNHDA and CDR2 is SQIVND (reference sequence). V lost 5 bases and J lost 6, with 15 bases in between.

Sequencing used peripheral blood. The sequence derives from a man aged 35 to 55 with acute or convalescent COVID-19. V is TRBV19 and J is TRBJ2-3, with D hard to call. CDR3 in DNA: TGTGCCAGTAGTGCAGGTCCCCGTCCGGATACGCAGTATTTT. Translating gives CASSAGPRPDTQYF. The full variable domain, its missing parts supplied by reference TRBV19 and TRBJ2-3, is DGGITQSPKYLFRKEGQNVTLSCEQNLNHDAMYWYRQDPGQGLRLIYYSQIVNDFQKGDIAEGYSVSREKKESFPLTVTSAQKNPTAFYLCASSAGPRPDTQYFGPGTRLTVL.